These 25 T cell receptor beta chains originate from one sample sequenced in a study of cytomegalovirus exposure and HLA in healthy donors. PCR primers comprised 60 Vbeta and 13 Jbeta primers. The method was immunoSEQ multiplex PCR; TCRdb's version includes in-frame clones alone and lacks a portion of them. The sample shows 130,000 or so clones, about 80% of them seen only once. Sequencing was done on a sample of PBMCs. These receptors came from a woman between 40 and 50 years old in good health and CMV-seronegative.

The rearrangement uses TRBV28 and TRBJ1-2, with TRBD1 matching 7 bases. Germline V gives CDR1 MDHEN, CDR2 SYDVKM. Losses at the gene ends were 6 bases for V and 3 bases for J; bases not matched to a gene: 10. CDR3 length equals 15 residues. CDR3 in DNA: TGTGCCAGCAGCAATGACAGGGAAGGGGACTATGGCTACACCTTC. It translates to CASSNDREGDYGYTF.

This chain links TRBV11-1 with TRBJ2-5; 8 nucleotides align to TRBD2. The J call is uncertain, as TRBJ2-7 better fits the DNA end. The CDR3 contains 14 residues. Germline CDR1 SGHAT, CDR2 FQDESV (reference sequence). DNA of the CDR3: TGTGCCAGCAGCGCCGGGACTAGAGCTCGCGAGCAGTACTTC. The encoded protein is CASSAGTRAREQYF.

Regarding this clone: Distinct nucleotide sequences in the sample also encode this CDR3. The genes are TRBV11-2 and TRBJ1-2; D might be TRBD1 (5 bases). V was trimmed by 1 base and J by 7 bases, leaving 13 bases between them. There are 14 residues in the CDR3. CDR1 is SGHAT, CDR2 FQNNGV, per germline. This CDR3 is CASSLGRDGGGYTF. The CDR3 DNA reads as TGTGCCAGCAGCTTAGGCAGGGACGGGGGTGGCTACACCTTC.

This chain links TRBV11-2 with TRBJ2-6, with 12 bases matching TRBD2. Germline CDR1 SGHAT, CDR2 FQNNGV. Unmatched junction bases numbered 10, after V lost 5 bases and J lost 2 bases. The CDR3 has 19 amino acids. The CDR3 sequence: CASSRSRTSGKAGANVLTF. The CDR3 DNA follows: TGTGCCAGCAGCCGCAGCAGGACTAGCGGGAAAGCTGGGGCCAACGTCCTGACTTTC.

The V call is TRBV27, the J call TRBJ1-6, with 11 bases identical to TRBD1. J was trimmed by 5 bases and V by 1 base; bases with no gene match: 13. CDR1 MNHEY and CDR2 SMNVEV come from the germline V gene (reference sequence). The length of the CDR3 is 20 residues. CDR3 sequence (DNA): TGTGCCAGCAGTTTATACTCCGGGCCGGACAGGGGGCTCCATAATTCACCCCTCCACTTT. It codes for CASSLYSGPDRGLHNSPLHF.

The chain employs TRBV27 and TRBJ2-6; D is perhaps TRBD1 (5 bases). The V gene's germline CDR1 is MNHEY and CDR2 SMNVEV (reference sequence). The CDR3 runs 20 residues. Trimming removed 3 bases at V and 4 bases at J, with 25 bases between. CDR3 in DNA: TGTGCCAGCAGTTTGCAGTCCATACAGGCCGGTATTTCGGGGGCCAACGTCCTGACTTTC. It specifies CASSLQSIQAGISGANVLTF. The full variable domain, in which reference TRBV27 and TRBJ2-6 provide the parts outside the CDR3, is EAQVTQNPRYLITVTGKKLTVTCSQNMNHEYMSWYRQDPGLGLRQIYYSMNVEVTDKGDVPEGYKVSRKEKRNFPLILESPSPNQTSLYFCASSLQSIQAGISGANVLTFGAGSRLTVL.

A single count supports this clone. The CDR3 region has the DNA TGTGCCAGTAGCAGGGACAGATATCAGCCCCAGCATTTT. Translation: CASSRDRYQPQHF. The V call is TRBV19, the J call TRBJ1-5, with 7 positions matching TRBD1. CDR1 is LNHDA and CDR2 is SQIVND in the germline V gene (reference sequence). V lost 6 bases to trimming and J lost 5 bases; unmatched junction nucleotides: 4. The CDR3 sequence is 13 residues long.

This sequence joins TRBV11-3 and TRBJ2-2; 7 bases match TRBD1. Germline CDR1 and CDR2: SGHNT and YENEEA. The CDR3 contains 16 residues. Trimming removed 5 bases from V and 0 bases from J; junction bases left unmatched: 6. The CDR3 DNA reads TGTGCCAGCAGCCCTGGACAGGTTGCGAACACCGGGGAGCTGTTTTTT. This translates into CASSPGQVANTGELFF.

This chain uses TRBV4-2 with TRBJ1-4, with 10 bases fitting TRBD1. CDR3 length: 16 amino acids. Germline CDR1 reads LGHNA; CDR2 reads YNFKEQ. Trimming cost V 3 bases and J 5 bases; bases outside gene matches: 6. CDR3 sequence: CASSQGPGQGNEKLFF. The CDR3 coding sequence is TGTGCCAGCAGCCAGGGGCCGGGACAGGGGAATGAAAAACTGTTTTTT.

This clone was counted a few times. The chain recombines TRBV28 with TRBJ1-4, with a tentative D call TRBD1 (6 bases). Trimming left V 8 bases short and J 0 bases short, with 10 bases between. This CDR3 is built from 14 residues. The germline V gene has CDR1 MDHEN and CDR2 SYDVKM. This CDR3 reads CASRDTATNEKLFF. In nucleotides, the CDR3 is TGTGCCAGCCGGGACACCGCAACTAATGAAAAACTGTTTTTT. Full variable domain (remainder filled in from reference TRBV28 and TRBJ1-4): DVKVTQSSRYLVKRTGEKVFLECVQDMDHENMFWYRQDPGLGLRLIYFSYDVKMKEKGDIPEGYSVSREKKERFSLILESASTNQTSMYLCASRDTATNEKLFFGSGTQLSVL.

The chain employs TRBV10-2 and TRBJ2-3; maybe TRBD2 (7 bases). The V end lost 10 bases, the J end lost 4 bases, and 21 bases lay between the germline ends. The CDR3 sequence is 15 residues long. Per germline, CDR1 WSHSY and CDR2 SAAADI. DNA for the CDR3: TGCGCCACCAGGAAGAGGGGGAGGGCGCCAGATACGCAGTATTTT. It encodes CATRKRGRAPDTQYF.

The V gene is TRBV2, the J gene TRBJ1-2, with D possibly matching TRBD1 (5 bases). The V end lost 3 bases, the J end lost 9 bases, and 14 bases lay between the germline ends. Germline V lookup: CDR1 SNHLY, CDR2 FYNNEI. The CDR3 consists of 13 residues. The CDR3: CASSEGRGTRYTF. CDR3 in DNA: TGTGCCAGCAGTGAGGGTCGGGGGACGCGCTACACCTTC. Supplemented by reference TRBV2 and TRBJ1-2, the full variable domain reads EPEVTQTPSHQVTQMGQEVILRCVPISNHLYFYWYRQILGQKVEFLVSFYNNEISEKSEIFDDQFSVERPDGSNFTLKIRSTKLEDSAMYFCASSEGRGTRYTFGSGTRLTVV.

The chain employs TRBV11-2 and TRBJ2-1; 8 bases match TRBD2. Germline assignment: CDR1 SGHAT and CDR2 FQNNGV. CDR3 length: 15 residues. V dropped 5 bases and J dropped 0; count of bases not matched to a gene: 3. CDR3 bases: TGTGCCAGCAGCGCCAGCGGGAGCTCCTACAATGAGCAGTTCTTC. Its protein product is CASSASGSSYNEQFF.

The rearrangement joins TRBV18 to TRBJ1-1; the D gene is possibly TRBD1 (5 bases). This CDR3 has 15 residues. Looked up from germline, CDR1 is KGHSH and CDR2 is LQKENI. V lost 2 bases and J lost 1, with 11 bases in between. CDR3 sequence: CASSPGAMGNTEAFF. CDR3 bases: TGTGCCAGCTCACCAGGGGCGATGGGGAACACTGAAGCTTTCTTT. Combining the CDR3 with reference TRBV18 and TRBJ1-1 gives the whole variable domain NAGVMQNPRHLVRRRGQEARLRCSPMKGHSHVYWYRQLPEEGLKFMVYLQKENIIDESGMPKERFSAEFPKEGPSILRIQQVVRGDSAAYFCASSPGAMGNTEAFFGQGTRLTVV.

This chain joins TRBV2 and TRBJ1-1, with D possibly being TRBD1 (5 bases). The V gene's germline CDR1 is SNHLY and CDR2 FYNNEI. The CDR3 runs to 13 residues. The ends were cut back, 6 bases at V and 2 bases at J, with 10 bases in the middle. CDR3 sequence: CASRKQDNTEAFF. In nucleotides, the CDR3 is TGTGCCAGCAGGAAACAGGATAACACTGAAGCTTTCTTT.

The chain employs TRBV4-1 and TRBJ1-5, with 7 bases lining up with TRBD1. The germline V gene has CDR1 MGHRA and CDR2 YSYEKL. The J segment lost 4 bases and the V segment lost 0 bases, leaving 3 bases of the junction unmatched. The CDR3 is 15 amino acids. The CDR3 sequence: CASSQERGLNQPQHF. DNA of the CDR3: TGCGCCAGCAGCCAAGAAAGGGGGCTTAATCAGCCCCAGCATTTT.

V gene TRBV7-3 combines with J gene TRBJ2-7, with TRBD2 matching 7 bases. Germline trimming cut 2 bases from V and 3 bases from J; bases unmatched to any gene: 7. The CDR3 has 15 amino acids. Germline V gene data show CDR1 as SGHTA and CDR2 as FQGTGA. Written as DNA, the CDR3 is TGTGCCAGCAGCTTAGGTAGCGGGCCCTACTACGAGCAGTACTTC. Its protein product is CASSLGSGPYYEQYF.

By share, this clone counts as medium-sized. V usage is TRBV7-3 and J usage is TRBJ2-6; D is ambiguous. CDR1 SGHTA and CDR2 FQGTGA come from the germline V gene. The V gene lost 2 bases and the J gene lost 3 bases, with 8 bases spanning the gap. There are 15 residues in the CDR3. CDR3 sequence (DNA): TGTGCCAGCAGCTTAGGTGGCTTTGGGGCCAACGTCCTGACTTTC. Translation gives CASSLGGFGANVLTF.

DNA of the CDR3: TGCGCCAGCTCCGCAGGACGGGTCGGGGGGCAGTTCTTC. Amino acids: CASSAGRVGGQFF. This sequence joins TRBV10-1 and TRBJ2-1; weak D call: TRBD2 (6 bases). Trimming removed 8 bases from V and 12 bases from J, with 20 bases in between. The CDR3 extends over 13 amino acids. CDR1 is WNHNN and CDR2 is SYGVQD in the germline V gene (reference sequence).

This chain joins TRBV7-3 and TRBJ2-6; TRBD2 agrees at 9 bases. Trimming at V came to 5 bases and at J to 1 base, leaving 6 bases not matched to a gene. Germline V gene sequence: CDR1 SGHTA, CDR2 FQGTGA. The CDR3 spans 17 residues. DNA of the CDR3: TGTGCCAGCAGCATTACTAGCGGGCGGTCTGGGGCCAACGTCCTGACTTTC. It codes for CASSITSGRSGANVLTF.

V is TRBV15 and J is TRBJ2-5; tentative D call: TRBD2 (5 bases). This CDR3 is built from 12 residues. Germline V CDR1 and CDR2: LNHNV, YYDKDF (reference sequence). With 3 bases removed from V and 5 bases from J, the gap between germline ends came to 7 bases. The CDR3 nucleotides read TGTGCCACCAGCAGGAGAGGGGAGACCCAGTACTTC. Translation gives CATSRRGETQYF.

The chain combines TRBV5-6 with TRBJ1-4; D possibly corresponds to TRBD1 (5 bases). This CDR3 comprises 14 residues. Germline V gene data show CDR1 as SGHDT and CDR2 as YYEEEE. The V end lost 2 bases, the J end lost 4 bases, and 9 bases lay between the germline ends. Here the CDR3 DNA reads TGTGCCAGCAGCTTCAGGGATAATAATGAAAAACTGTTTTTT. Residues: CASSFRDNNEKLFF.

J is TRBJ2-2 and V is TRBV7-8, with D perhaps matching TRBD2 (6 bases). Trimming cost V 4 bases and J 4 bases, with 16 bases left between them. CDR3 length: 16 amino acids. Germline-derived CDR1 and CDR2 are SGHVS and FQNEAQ. The CDR3 nucleotides read TGTGCCAGCAGCTACCGGGTGGGGGGTGTCACCGGGGAGCTGTTTTTT. Its translation: CASSYRVGGVTGELFF.

The CDR3: CASSSYKNIQYF. CDR3 nucleotides: TGTGCCAGCAGCTCCTACAAAAACATTCAGTACTTC. The chain couples TRBV7-2 to TRBJ2-4; D unclear. V lost 4 bases, J lost 3 bases, and 4 bases lay in between. The germline V gene encodes CDR1 SGHTA and CDR2 FQGNSA. CDR3 length equals 12 residues.

The chain joins TRBV21-1 to TRBJ2-1; no check of the table's D call, TRBD1, against the DNA was made. TRBV21-1 is labeled a pseudogene. This CDR3 has 16 amino acids. DNA for the CDR3: TGTGCCAGCAGCTATCCCGGGACAGGCAACTGGGATGAGCAGTTCTTC. It is translated as CASSYPGTGNWDEQFF.